This TCR beta chain is from a study of blood T cell repertoires in COVID-19 (TCRdb year 2020). About the study as a whole: For ImmuneRACE Cohort 3, a participant was defined as recovered based on two consecutive negative NP/OP PCR tests, clearance by a healthcare professional, or resolution of symptoms. Subjects who had been exposed to COVID-19, were actively infected with it, or had recovered from it provided the deeply sampled blood TCRbeta repertoires that made up the dataset. The sample metadata nearly always contained a de-identified subject ID, COVID-19 status, age in years and sex. A freely available public database, intended as a resource for researchers studying the immune response to SARS-CoV-2, is where the repertoires were released. The collaborator samples originated in the United States, Italy and Spain and spanned the acute and convalescent phases of COVID-19. Where available, HLA class I and class II types were taken from metadata supplied by the sample provider and were not determined by assay-based typing. The samples were drawn from two sources: the first 160 participants of the ongoing ImmuneRACE study, and 1,000 to 1,500 subjects contributed by 6 global collaborators. The material from the prospective study consisted of cDNA or gDNA derived from T cells, B-cell-depleted T cells, or PBMCs. Study-wide conclusions, independent of this receptor: The amount of clinical and demographic metadata varied by source and participant and was provided uncurated.

TCRbeta CDR3 regions were amplified from genomic DNA by means of the immunoSEQ Assay, a bias-controlled multiplex PCR. The paper's data handling went like this. Nucleated cell counts per sample were estimated from amplification of reference gene primers within the assay. Sequence reads were collapsed and filtered to measure the absolute abundance of every unique TCRbeta CDR3 rearrangement. For each sample, productive Simpson clonality was calculated as the square root of Simpson's diversity index across productive rearrangements. Held by TCRdb, this immuneACCESS table contains in-frame sequences only and omits some clones. Under half of the omission traces to an unresolved V gene where checked; the cause of the rest is unknown. Clone size and V and J calls were adopted from that table, with D and trimming inferred from the DNA. The sample contains around 300,000 clones, 70% to 90% of them found a single time. 2% to 2.5% of the sample is taken by the ten largest.

The germline V gene sets CDR1 to SQVTM and CDR2 to ANQGSEA. CDR3 length: 11 amino acids, cysteine to phenylalanine. Only CDR3 DNA is held: 33 bases, read in frame from base 1. V and J are truncated by 7 bases and 8 bases respectively, leaving an intervening sequence of 12 bases. Enrolling through a virtual design, the prospective study's participants ranged in age from about 18 to 89 years and lived across roughly 24 United States geographic areas. Cohort assignment in the prospective study relied on participant-reported clinical history from a screening survey and a study questionnaire. Each participant in the prospective study had whole blood, serum and a nasopharyngeal or oropharyngeal swab collected by mobile phlebotomists. Prospective study participants could optionally give additional blood draws and questionnaires over an approximately 2-month period. Before DNA extraction, blood samples from the prospective study were shipped at room temperature or frozen.

This clone was recorded once. Its recognized antigen is unknown. No much larger clone exists at a distance of one base, and base qualities are not known. The receptor was derived from a woman in her fifties or sixties in a cohort exposed to, infected with or recovered from COVID-19 (not recorded which). The chain was built from TRBV29-1 and TRBJ2-4; TRBD1 could be the D gene, as 6 bases match. Sequenced sample: PBMCs or T cells enriched from blood (not recorded which). The CDR3 sequence is CSGKQGDIQYF. DNA sequence: TGCAGCGGCAAACAGGGTGACATTCAGTACTTC.